The present entry profiles one T cell receptor beta chain with its context. Its antigen is still unknown. Preparation of the TCRbeta library was carried out with unique molecular identifiers. TCRdb called the PCR reads again in MiXCR, with one record for every CDR3 protein. The sample lists some 460,000 distinct CDR3 sequences, 16% occurring once. The data were obtained in a study of T-cell reconstitution after alpha-beta-depleted transplantation in children. Findings of the study overall: Several hundred expanded graft clones reportedly were the source of alpha-beta T cells about two months after transplant. Diversity and T-cell counts at one year after transplant derived mostly from new T cells. The study traced high day-60 TCRbeta diversity in some patients to surviving recipient T cells and thymic progenitors.

V lost 6 bases, J lost 6 bases, and 18 bases stayed unmatched. From germline, CDR1 is MNHEY and CDR2 SVGEGT. The CDR3 runs 20 residues. The sample in question was PBMCs, mostly from graft donor cells, obtained 360 days after TCRalphabeta/CD19-depleted stem cell transplant. This clonotype was sampled from a boy in the first two years of life who had a stem cell transplant for Wiskott-Aldrich syndrome, so the T cells may come from the graft donor. The chain couples TRBV6-2 or TRBV6-3 to TRBJ2-1, with 15 bases lining up with TRBD2. CDR3 in amino acids: CASSRWGLAGGEFTINEQFF. CDR3 DNA sequence: TGTGCCAGCAGCCGATGGGGACTAGCGGGAGGAGAGTTTACAATCAATGAGCAGTTCTTC.